The clone carrying this T cell receptor (beta chain) showed up many times. Its cognate antigen is unknown. Trimming stripped 1 base from V and 8 bases from J, with 3 bases between. Germline V gives CDR1 SEHNR, CDR2 FQNEAQ (reference sequence). This CDR3 contains 12 residues. This specimen belongs to a study of T-cell memory formation after mild COVID-19. Regarding the study as a whole: Chiefly within CM and EM were the contracting CD4+ clones; CD8+ ones were within EMRA.

TCRdb recomputed calls from the 5' RACE reads with MiXCR, one row per CDR3 protein. Seen here are around 300,000 distinct CDR3 sequences, about an eighth observed once, and the top ten hold about 20%. This chain joins TRBV7-9 and TRBJ1-6; unclear D gene. The sequence was obtained from a man aged 18 to 30 who had mild COVID-19 (a few samples of this study predate the infection). Cell type and time point are not known. The sequenced material came from PBMCs or a T cell subset sorted from them (not recorded which). CDR3: CASSLGDSPLHF. DNA for the CDR3: TGTGCCAGCAGCTTAGGGGATTCACCCCTCCACTTT.